A single sample is the source of the 25 T cell receptor beta chains below, sequenced in a study of PD-L1 blockade in urothelial cancer. The time point here: peripheral blood 6 weeks after treatment start. Repertoires were generated with immunoSEQ multiplex PCR, while TCRdb's copy carries only in-frame clones and drops some. The table includes roughly 110,000 clones, 91% detected once. The sample here was PBMCs, taken around atezolizumab (anti-PD-L1) treatment. The source of these receptors is a man in his 60s with urothelial cancer.

This chain links TRBV7-3 with TRBJ2-1; 8 bases align to TRBD2. The trim removed 5 bases at V and 7 bases at J, leaving 13 bases unmatched. The CDR3 is made up of 16 amino acids. From germline, CDR1 is SGHTA and CDR2 FQGTGA. CDR3 protein: CASSPSRGGSSNEQFF. CDR3 DNA sequence: TGTGCCAGCAGCCCTAGTCGGGGGGGGTCGTCAAATGAGCAGTTCTTC.

This chain uses TRBV11-2 with TRBJ2-4, with D perhaps TRBD2 (5 bases). V was pared by 4 bases and J by 4 bases, with 17 bases between. Germline V CDR1 and CDR2: SGHAT, FQNNGV. The CDR3 runs to 16 residues. Here the CDR3 reads CASSSFGQVAKNIQYF. In DNA, the CDR3 is TGTGCCAGCAGCTCCTTTGGGCAAGTAGCGAAAAACATTCAGTACTTC.

The genes are TRBV6-6 and TRBJ2-5; 9 bases line up with TRBD1. Germline trimming cut 8 bases from V and 4 bases from J; bases unmatched to any gene: 8. CDR3 length equals 14 residues. Germline lookup yields CDR1 MNHNY and CDR2 SVGAGI (reference sequence). CDR3 residues: CASSGQGGGETQYF. The CDR3 DNA is TGTGCCAGCTCGGGACAGGGCGGGGGAGAGACCCAGTACTTC.

The chain employs TRBV20-1 and TRBJ2-1; the D gene is possibly TRBD2 (6 bases). This CDR3 has 11 amino acids. Germline V lookup: CDR1 DFQATT, CDR2 SNEGSKA (reference sequence). The V gene lost 8 bases and the J gene lost 8 bases, with 13 bases spanning the gap. The CDR3, as DNA: TGCAGTCCGGGAGATGAATATGAGCAGTTCTTC. As protein: CSPGDEYEQFF.

The genes are TRBV5-8 and TRBJ2-7; TRBD1 agrees at 7 bases. This CDR3 has 14 residues. V lost 5 bases, J lost 5 bases, and 10 bases stayed unmatched. CDR1 SGHTS and CDR2 YDEGEE come from the germline V gene. The CDR3 DNA reads TGTGCCAGCAGTCGCCACAGGGGTCTCAACGAGCAGTACTTC. Translated: CASSRHRGLNEQYF.

This sequence joins TRBV25-1 and TRBJ2-5, with TRBD1 as a possible D gene (6 bases). The CDR3 is 12 residues long. Per the germline V gene, CDR1 is MGHDK and CDR2 is SYGVNS. The ends were cut back, 8 bases at V and 5 bases at J, with 12 bases in the middle. The CDR3 DNA follows: TGTGCCAGCGGACAGTACGGGGAGACCCAGTACTTC. The encoded protein is CASGQYGETQYF.

The sample holds a few counts of this clone. The chain couples TRBV4-1 to TRBJ2-7; the D gene is possibly TRBD2 (9 bases). Per the germline V gene, CDR1 is MGHRA and CDR2 is YSYEKL. The CDR3 has 18 amino acids. V lost 5 bases, J lost 2 bases, and 25 bases lay in between. CDR3 region: CASSSRQGAGLAAYEQYF. The CDR3, as DNA: TGCGCCAGCAGCTCGCGTCAGGGGGCGGGACTAGCCGCCTACGAGCAGTACTTC.

V usage is TRBV5-4 and J usage is TRBJ2-3, with TRBD2 identical over 7 bases. The CDR3 runs to 16 residues. Germline trimming cut 3 bases from V and 0 bases from J; bases unmatched to any gene: 7. Per the germline V gene, CDR1 is SGHNT and CDR2 is YYREEE (reference sequence). CDR3 bases: TGTGCCAGCAGCTCCCCAGCGGGATCTAGCACAGATACGCAGTATTTT. Encoded protein: CASSSPAGSSTDTQYF.

The V call is TRBV7-8, the J call TRBJ2-7, with TRBD1 matching 10 bases. This CDR3 contains 16 residues. The V and J ends lost 0 bases and 4 bases, in that order; junction bases with no gene match: 6. CDR1 is SGHVS, CDR2 FQNEAQ, per germline. The CDR3 DNA reads TGTGCCAGCAGCTTAGCTTTGGGACAGGGGAATTACGAGCAGTACTTC. Its translation is CASSLALGQGNYEQYF.

This chain uses TRBV5-4 with TRBJ2-5; possible D gene TRBD2, 5 bases. The CDR3 extends over 13 amino acids. The V and J ends lost 3 bases and 3 bases respectively, with 9 bases between them. Germline CDR1 is SGHNT and CDR2 is YYREEE (reference sequence). CDR3 in amino acids: CASSSWGEETQYF. The CDR3 DNA reads as TGTGCCAGCAGCTCCTGGGGAGAAGAGACCCAGTACTTC. Combining the CDR3 with reference TRBV5-4 and TRBJ2-5 gives the whole variable domain ETGVTQSPTHLIKTRGQQVTLRCSSQSGHNTVSWYQQALGQGPQFIFQYYREEENGRGNFPPRFSGLQFPNYSSELNVNALELDDSALYLCASSSWGEETQYFGPGTRLLVL.

This chain connects TRBV2 to TRBJ2-1, with 7 bases aligning to TRBD1. Germline values: CDR1 SNHLY, CDR2 FYNNEI. V gave up 3 bases and J gave up 4 bases; unmatched junction bases: 9. CDR3 length: 16 residues. CDR3 sequence: CASSDSDRSIYNEQFF. In nucleotides, the CDR3 is TGTGCCAGCAGTGATTCGGACAGGTCCATATACAATGAGCAGTTCTTC.

The chain joins TRBV4-3 to TRBJ2-1, with TRBD2 matching 8 bases. V lost 6 bases to trimming and J lost 4 bases; unmatched junction nucleotides: 5. Germline CDR1 and CDR2: LGHNA and YSLEER. The CDR3 length is 14 residues. The CDR3 region is CASSISGTYNEQFF. The CDR3 coding sequence is TGCGCCAGCAGTATTAGCGGGACGTACAATGAGCAGTTCTTC.

This rearrangement joins TRBV18 to TRBJ1-2; 8 positions agree with TRBD1. V gave up 4 bases and J gave up 6 bases; unmatched junction bases: 4. The CDR3 has 13 amino acids. Germline assignment: CDR1 KGHSH and CDR2 LQKENI. The CDR3 is CASSLDRVNGYTF. The CDR3 nucleotides read TGTGCCAGCTCACTGGACAGGGTGAATGGCTACACCTTC.

The chain is built from TRBV7-2 and TRBJ1-5; 9 bases fit TRBD1. CDR3 size: 14 residues. Germline V gene sequence: CDR1 SGHTA, CDR2 FQGNSA. Germline trimming cut 5 bases from V and 3 bases from J; bases unmatched to any gene: 2. The CDR3 region is CASSRTGDNQPQHF. CDR3 in DNA: TGTGCCAGCAGCAGGACAGGGGACAATCAGCCCCAGCATTTT.

The chain employs TRBV7-9 and TRBJ2-7, with D possibly TRBD2 on 5 matching bases. The CDR3 totals 14 residues. Germline V gene sequence: CDR1 SEHNR, CDR2 FQNEAQ (reference sequence). Trimming removed 1 base at V and 6 bases at J, with 13 bases between. This CDR3 is CASSLVGRGSEQYF. CDR3 bases: TGTGCCAGCAGCTTAGTAGGTCGGGGTAGCGAGCAGTACTTC.

V is TRBV19 and J is TRBJ2-7, with D unclear. V lost 2 bases and J 3 bases, leaving 11 bases between the germline ends. CDR3 length equals 14 residues. Per the germline V gene, CDR1 is LNHDA and CDR2 is SQIVND (reference sequence). CDR3 sequence reads: CASSISPTGYEQYF. The CDR3 region has the DNA TGTGCCAGTAGTATAAGTCCCACGGGCTACGAGCAGTACTTC.

V and J are TRBV7-2 and TRBJ2-2, with TRBD1 matching over 7 bases. The germline gives CDR1 SGHTA, CDR2 FQGNSA. V shed 3 bases and J 7 bases; nucleotides not matched to a gene: 2. This CDR3 is built from 13 residues. This CDR3 reads CASSFNRGGELFF. The CDR3 nucleotides read TGTGCCAGCAGCTTTAACAGGGGCGGGGAGCTGTTTTTT.

The CDR3 DNA is TGTGCCAGCAGTTTTGGACAGGGGGCTTTCGAGCAGTACTTC. This translates into CASSFGQGAFEQYF. The J gene is TRBJ2-7, the V gene TRBV27; 11 bases fit TRBD1. V was pared by 3 bases and J by 6 bases, with 4 bases of the junction left unmatched. The CDR3 is 14 residues long. The V gene's germline CDR1 is MNHEY and CDR2 SMNVEV (reference sequence).

V is TRBV19 and J is TRBJ1-6; TRBD1 might be the D (5 bases). V was pared by 5 bases and J by 2 bases, with 10 bases between. The CDR3 length is 15 residues. Germline assignment: CDR1 LNHDA and CDR2 SQIVND (reference sequence). The CDR3 spells CASSARQPYNSPLHF. CDR3 nucleotides: TGTGCCAGTAGTGCGAGACAGCCCTATAATTCACCCCTCCACTTT.

This chain links TRBV7-9 with TRBJ1-2; 9 bases line up with TRBD1. CDR1 and CDR2 from the germline V gene are SEHNR and FQNEAQ (reference sequence). Losses at the gene ends were 3 bases for V and 4 bases for J; bases not matched to a gene: 9. The CDR3 sequence is 16 residues long. The CDR3 protein is CASSFRTGEQGYGYTF. In DNA form, the CDR3 reads TGTGCCAGCAGCTTCCGGACAGGGGAGCAGGGCTATGGCTACACCTTC.

The gene calls are TRBV9 and TRBJ2-7; D might be TRBD1 (6 bases). The germline V gene encodes CDR1 SGDLS and CDR2 YYNGEE. The CDR3 is made up of 15 amino acids. The V end lost 4 bases, the J end lost 1 base, and 15 bases lay between the germline ends. The CDR3 DNA reads TGTGCCAGCAGCCCTATGAGCAGGGGATCCTACGAGCAGTACTTC. It yields the protein CASSPMSRGSYEQYF.

The V gene is TRBV7-2, the J gene TRBJ2-1; the D is unclear. The germline V gene has CDR1 SGHTA and CDR2 FQGNSA. The CDR3 consists of 16 residues. V was shortened by 2 bases and J by 0 bases, with 11 bases between the two germline ends. In DNA, the CDR3 is TGTGCCAGCAGCTTATCCAGTGCTAGCTCCTACAATGAGCAGTTCTTC. Protein sequence: CASSLSSASSYNEQFF.

The V and J genes are TRBV9 and TRBJ2-1; 9 bases align to TRBD2. J was trimmed by 2 bases and V by 7 bases; bases with no gene match: 10. Germline lookup yields CDR1 SGDLS and CDR2 YYNGEE. The CDR3 runs to 16 residues. CDR3 coding DNA: TGTGCCAGCGGTCCGCTTGCGGGAGGGACCTACAATGAGCAGTTCTTC. Its translation is CASGPLAGGTYNEQFF.

The genes are TRBV18 and TRBJ2-7; 10 bases line up with TRBD2. J gave up 4 bases and V 3 bases, and 6 bases lay outside the gene matches. This CDR3 has 15 residues. Germline V CDR1 and CDR2: KGHSH, LQKENI. As DNA, the CDR3 is TGTGCCAGCTCACCCGGGACTAGCGTGAGATACGAGCAGTACTTC. Amino acids: CASSPGTSVRYEQYF.

The count of this clone is one. The V and J genes are TRBV7-2 and TRBJ2-7; D is perhaps TRBD2 (6 bases). The ends were cut back, 5 bases at V and 6 bases at J, with 11 bases in the middle. This CDR3 comprises 12 residues. CDR1 SGHTA and CDR2 FQGNSA come from the germline V gene. The CDR3: CASSPAGGEQYF. CDR3 DNA: TGTGCCAGCAGCCCCGCCGGGGGCGAGCAGTACTTC.